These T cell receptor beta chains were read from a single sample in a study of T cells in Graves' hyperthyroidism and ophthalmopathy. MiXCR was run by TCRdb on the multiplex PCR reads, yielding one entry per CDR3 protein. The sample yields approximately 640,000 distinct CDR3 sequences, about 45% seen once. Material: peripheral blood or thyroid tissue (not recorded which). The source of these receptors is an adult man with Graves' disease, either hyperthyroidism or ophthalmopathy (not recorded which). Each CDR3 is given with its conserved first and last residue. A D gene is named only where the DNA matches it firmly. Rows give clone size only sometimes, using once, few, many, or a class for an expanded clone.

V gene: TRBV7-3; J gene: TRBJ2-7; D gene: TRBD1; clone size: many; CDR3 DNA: TGTGCCAGCAGCTTAGGGACAGGTGAATCCTACGAGCAGTACTTC; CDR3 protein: CASSLGTGESYEQYF
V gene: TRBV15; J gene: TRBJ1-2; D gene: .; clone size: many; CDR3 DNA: TGTGCCACCAGCAGAGACACGGCTGGGTATGGCTACACCTTC; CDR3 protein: CATSRDTAGYGYTF
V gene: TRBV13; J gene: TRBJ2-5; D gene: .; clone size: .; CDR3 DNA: TGTGCCAGCAGCTTAGGCGGGATCCGGGGAGAGACCCAGTACTTC; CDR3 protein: CASSLGGIRGETQYF
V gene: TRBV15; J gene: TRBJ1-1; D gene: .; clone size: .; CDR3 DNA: TGTGCCACCAGCAGAGAACGGAACACTGAAGCTTTCTTT; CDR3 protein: CATSRERNTEAFF
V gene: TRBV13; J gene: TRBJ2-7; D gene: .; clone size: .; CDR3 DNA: TGTGCCAGCAGCTCCAGAACCCGGATCTCCTACGAGCAGTACTTC; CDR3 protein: CASSSRTRISYEQYF
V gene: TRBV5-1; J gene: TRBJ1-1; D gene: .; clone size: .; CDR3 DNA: TGCGCCAGCAGCCCCGGAGGAAGAGACACTAAAGCTTTCTTT; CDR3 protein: CASSPGGRDTKAFF
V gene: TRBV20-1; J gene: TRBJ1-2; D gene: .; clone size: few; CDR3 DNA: TGCAGTGCTAGAGATCTTACAGGGCACTATGGCTACACCTTC; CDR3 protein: CSARDLTGHYGYTF
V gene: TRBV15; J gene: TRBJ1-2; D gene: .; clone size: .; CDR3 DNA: TGTGCCGCACCCGGGGCGGGGGGATTTGGCTACACCTTC; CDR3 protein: CAAPGAGGFGYTF
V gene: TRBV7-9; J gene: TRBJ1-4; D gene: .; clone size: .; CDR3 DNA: TGTGCCAGCAGCTTAACCCGGAATACTGGAAAACTGTTTTTT; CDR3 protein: CASSLTRNTGKLFF
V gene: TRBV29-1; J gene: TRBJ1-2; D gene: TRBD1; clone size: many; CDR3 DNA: TGCAGCTTCGACAGGGGGTTGGGCTACACCTTC; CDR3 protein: CSFDRGLGYTF
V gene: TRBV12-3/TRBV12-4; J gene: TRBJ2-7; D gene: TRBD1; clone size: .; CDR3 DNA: TGTGCCAGCAGCTCATCACAGGGGGCAAACGAGCAGTACTTC; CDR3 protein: CASSSSQGANEQYF
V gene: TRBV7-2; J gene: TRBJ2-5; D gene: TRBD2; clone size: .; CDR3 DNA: TGTGCCAGCAGCTTTGGGCGGGGGGGGGAAGAGACCCAGTACTTC; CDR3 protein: CASSFGRGGEETQYF
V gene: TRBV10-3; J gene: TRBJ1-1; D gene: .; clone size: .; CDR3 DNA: TGTGCCAGCAGTGGAACACATGCGGAAGCTTTCTTT; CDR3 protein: CASSGTHAEAFF
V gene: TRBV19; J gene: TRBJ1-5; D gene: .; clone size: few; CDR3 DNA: TGTGCCAGCAACAGCTCCCCCCGGAGGTCTCAGCCCCAGCATTTT; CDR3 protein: CASNSSPRRSQPQHF
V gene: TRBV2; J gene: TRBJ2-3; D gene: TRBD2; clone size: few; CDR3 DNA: TGTGCCAGCAGGCCTCTGGGGGGGAGCACAGATACGCAGTATTTT; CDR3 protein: CASRPLGGSTDTQYF
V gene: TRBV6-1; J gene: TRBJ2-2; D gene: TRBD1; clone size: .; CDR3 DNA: TGTGCCAGCAGCCCCCCCCCGGGACAGATGAACACCGGGGAGCTGTTTTTT; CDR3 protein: CASSPPPGQMNTGELFF
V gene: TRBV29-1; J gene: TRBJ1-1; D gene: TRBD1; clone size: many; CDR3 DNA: TGCAGCGCTAGTCGGACAGGGGCATTCACTGAAGCTTTCTTT; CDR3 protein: CSASRTGAFTEAFF
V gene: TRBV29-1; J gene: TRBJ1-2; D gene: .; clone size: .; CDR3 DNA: TGCAGCGCGTCACAGGGAGGCTCCTATGGCTACACCTTC; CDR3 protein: CSASQGGSYGYTF
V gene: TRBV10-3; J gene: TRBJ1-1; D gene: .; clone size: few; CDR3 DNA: TGTGCCATCAGTGAGATCGGGGGCGTGATGAACACTGAAGCTTTCTTT; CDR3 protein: CAISEIGGVMNTEAFF
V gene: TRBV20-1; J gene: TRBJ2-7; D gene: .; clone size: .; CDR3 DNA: TGCAGTGCAACCTGGGGTGGACTGTCCTACGAGCAGTACTTC; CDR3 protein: CSATWGGLSYEQYF
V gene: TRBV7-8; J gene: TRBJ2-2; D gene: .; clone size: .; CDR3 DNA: TGTGCCAGCGACCCCGGGACCCCCATCGGGGAGCTGTTTTTT; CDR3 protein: CASDPGTPIGELFF
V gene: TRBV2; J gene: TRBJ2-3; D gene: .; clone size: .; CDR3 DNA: TGTGCCAGCAGCGGGGGTTGGGACTCAGCCCGCACAGATACGCAGTATTTT; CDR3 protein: CASSGGWDSARTDTQYF
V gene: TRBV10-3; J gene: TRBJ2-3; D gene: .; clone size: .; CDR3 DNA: TGTGCCACGCTCGACTGGACGACTACAGATACGCAGTATTTT; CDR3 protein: CATLDWTTTDTQYF
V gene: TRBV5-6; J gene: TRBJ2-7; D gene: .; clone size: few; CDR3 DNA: TGTGCCAGCAGCCCCCGACAGTTCTACGAGCAGTACTTC; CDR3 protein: CASSPRQFYEQYF
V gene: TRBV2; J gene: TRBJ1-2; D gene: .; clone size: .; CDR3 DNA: TGTGCCAGCAGTTATGGACCCAGCGACTACACCTTC; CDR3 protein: CASSYGPSDYTF
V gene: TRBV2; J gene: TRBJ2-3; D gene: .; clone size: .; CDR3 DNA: TGTGCCAGCAGTGGGGGTAGATTGGAGGCTACCACAGATACGCAGTATTTT; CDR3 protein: CASSGGRLEATTDTQYF
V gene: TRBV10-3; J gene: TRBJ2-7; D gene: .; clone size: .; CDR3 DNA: TGTGCCAGCAGTTACCCCAACTACGAGCAGTACTTC; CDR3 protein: CASSYPNYEQYF
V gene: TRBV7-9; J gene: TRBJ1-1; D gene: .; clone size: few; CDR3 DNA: TGTGCCAGCAGCTTTAATTCGGGGTCCACTGAAGCTTTCTTT; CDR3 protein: CASSFNSGSTEAFF
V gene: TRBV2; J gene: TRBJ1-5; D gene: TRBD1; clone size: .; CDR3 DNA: TGTGCCAGCAGTGGCGACAGGGGTAGCAATCAGCCCCAGCATTTT; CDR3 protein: CASSGDRGSNQPQHF
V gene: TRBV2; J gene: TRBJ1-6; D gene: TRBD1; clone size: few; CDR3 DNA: TGTGCCAGCAGTTATCGGGTCGGGACAGGGGGTGATTATAATTCACCCCTCCACTTT; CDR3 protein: CASSYRVGTGGDYNSPLHF
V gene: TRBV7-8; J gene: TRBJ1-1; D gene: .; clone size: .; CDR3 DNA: TGTGCCGGCAGCTTAGCTGGGGGCACTGAAGCTTTCTTT; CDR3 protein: CAGSLAGGTEAFF
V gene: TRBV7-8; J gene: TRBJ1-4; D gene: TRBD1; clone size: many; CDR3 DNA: TGTGCCAGCAGCCGCGACAGGGGAACTGAAAAACTGTTTTTT; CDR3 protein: CASSRDRGTEKLFF
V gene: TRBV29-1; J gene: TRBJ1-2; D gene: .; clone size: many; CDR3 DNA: TGCAGCGTTCCAGAGGGCGATGGCTACACCTTC; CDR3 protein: CSVPEGDGYTF
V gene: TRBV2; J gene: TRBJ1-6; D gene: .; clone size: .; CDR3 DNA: TGTGCCAGCAGTGAAGAGACGCTGGGTCCTTCACCCCTCCACTTT; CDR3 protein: CASSEETLGPSPLHF
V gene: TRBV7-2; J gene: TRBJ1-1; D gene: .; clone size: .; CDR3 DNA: TGTGCCAGCAGTTTGTCAGGGTTGGCGAACACTGAAGCTTTCTTT; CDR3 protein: CASSLSGLANTEAFF
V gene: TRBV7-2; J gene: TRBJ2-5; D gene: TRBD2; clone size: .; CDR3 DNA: TGTGCCAGCAGCCCGCACCCAACTAGCGGGTTTCAAGAGACCCAGTACTTC; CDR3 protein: CASSPHPTSGFQETQYF
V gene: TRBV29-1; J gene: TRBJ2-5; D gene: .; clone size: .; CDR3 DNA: TGCAGCCGTTACGGCAGGGGAGAGACCCAGTACTTC; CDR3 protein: CSRYGRGETQYF